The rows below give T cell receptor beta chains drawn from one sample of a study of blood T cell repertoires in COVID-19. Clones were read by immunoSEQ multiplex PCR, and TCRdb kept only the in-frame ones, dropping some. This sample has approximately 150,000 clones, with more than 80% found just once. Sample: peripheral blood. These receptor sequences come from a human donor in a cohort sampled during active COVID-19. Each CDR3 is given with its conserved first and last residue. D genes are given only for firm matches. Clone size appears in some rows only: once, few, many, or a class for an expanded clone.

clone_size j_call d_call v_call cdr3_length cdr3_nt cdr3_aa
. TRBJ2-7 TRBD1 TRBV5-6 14 TGTGCCAGCAGGCGGACAGGGAGCTCCTACGAGCAGTACTTC CASRRTGSSYEQYF
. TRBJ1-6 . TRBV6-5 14 TGTGCCAGCAGTTTTAAGACAAGTAATTCACCCCTCCACTTT CASSFKTSNSPLHF
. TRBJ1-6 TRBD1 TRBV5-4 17 TGTGCCAGCAGCGCCGCCACAACGCAGGGGGCTGGGTCACCCCTCCACTTT CASSAATTQGAGSPLHF
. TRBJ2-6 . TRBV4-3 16 TGCGCCAGCAGCCAAGGTGGGGGACTGGGGGCCAACGTCCTGACTTTC CASSQGGGLGANVLTF
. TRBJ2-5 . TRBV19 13 TGTGCCAGTAGTGGGAGAAGAGGGGAGACCCAGTACTTC CASSGRRGETQYF
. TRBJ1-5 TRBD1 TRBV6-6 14 TGTGCCAGCAGCAAGACAGGGACTAATCAGCCCCAGCATTTT CASSKTGTNQPQHF
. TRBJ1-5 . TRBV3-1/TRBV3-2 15 TGTGCCAGCAGTGCCACCCGAGGGAGCAATCAGCCCCAGCATTTT CASSATRGSNQPQHF
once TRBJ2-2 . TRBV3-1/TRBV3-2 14 TGTGCCAGCAGGAAAGGAGCGAACACCGGGGAGCTGTTTTTT CASRKGANTGELFF
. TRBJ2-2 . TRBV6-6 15 TGTGCCAGCAGCGTATCCAGGGGGAACACCGGGGAGCTGTTTTTT CASSVSRGNTGELFF
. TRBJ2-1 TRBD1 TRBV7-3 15 TGTGCCAGCAGCCGGACCGGGACAGCCTACAATGAGCAGTTCTTC CASSRTGTAYNEQFF
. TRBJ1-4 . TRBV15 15 TGTGCCACCAGCAGACCACTGAGTGGGGCTGAAAAACTGTTTTTT CATSRPLSGAEKLFF
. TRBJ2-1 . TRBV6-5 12 TGTGCCAGCAGGTCAGGAACGAATGAGCAGTTCTTC CASRSGTNEQFF
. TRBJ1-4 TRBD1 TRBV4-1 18 TGCGCCAGCAGCCAGGGGACAGACTTTTATGCAACTAATGAAAAACTGTTTTTT CASSQGTDFYATNEKLFF
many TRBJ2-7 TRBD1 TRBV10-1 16 TGCGCCAGCAGTGACCCCTGGACAGGGGGCACCTACGAGCAGTACTTC CASSDPWTGGTYEQYF
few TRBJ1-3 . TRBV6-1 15 TGTGCCAGCAGTGAGGAGAGTTTCTCTGGAAACACCATATATTTT CASSEESFSGNTIYF
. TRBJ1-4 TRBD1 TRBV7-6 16 TGTGCCAGCAGCCCTCCCCACAGGGGGCCGAATGAAAAACTGTTTTTT CASSPPHRGPNEKLFF
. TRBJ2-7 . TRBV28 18 TGTGCCAGCAGCATCCTCAAAGCGGCAGGTGCACGCTCCTACGAGCAGTACTTC CASSILKAAGARSYEQYF
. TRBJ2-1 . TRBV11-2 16 TGTGCCAGCGCCAGGGGAGGGTTGGTCTCCTACAATGAGCAGTTCTTC CASARGGLVSYNEQFF
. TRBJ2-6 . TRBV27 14 TGTGCCAGCAGTCCGGTCTCTGGGGCCAACGTCCTGACTTTC CASSPVSGANVLTF
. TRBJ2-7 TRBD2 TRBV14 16 TGTGCCAGCAGCCAACGCACTAGCGGGAGAGCCTACGAGCAGTACTTC CASSQRTSGRAYEQYF